The 12 T cell receptor beta chains below come from one sample, sequenced in a study of cytomegalovirus exposure and HLA in healthy donors (dated by TCRdb to the late 2010s). The library was obtained by the immunoSEQ multiplex PCR assay. A mixture of 60 forward primers for TCR Vbeta segments and 13 reverse primers for TCR Jbeta segments was used in the multiplex PCR. This is the immuneACCESS table as TCRdb keeps it, with only in-frame sequences that have V and J called. A part of the clones is gone; compared with another copy, unresolved V genes explain less than half, and the rest is unexplained. Recorded for this sample are about 35,000 clones; about 80% of them occurred a single time. The top ten clonotypes cover 6% of the sample. The sample consisted of PBMCs. Source of these receptors: a male donor in good health and CMV-seronegative.

The chain is built from TRBV5-6 and TRBJ2-7; 7 positions agree with TRBD1. The CDR3 extends over 18 amino acids. The V gene end was trimmed by 0 bases and the J gene end by 2 bases; junction bases not matched to a gene: 14. Germline V CDR1 and CDR2: SGHDT, YYEEEE. The CDR3 reads CASSLEKEVWTGPYEQYF. CDR3 nucleotides: TGTGCCAGCAGCTTGGAGAAAGAGGTTTGGACAGGCCCCTACGAGCAGTACTTC.

V and J are TRBV30 and TRBJ2-2, with a possible D match to TRBD2 (6 bases). In germline, CDR1 is GTSNPN, CDR2 SVGIG (reference sequence). The CDR3 covers 14 residues. V was trimmed by 3 bases and J by 0 bases, leaving 8 bases between them. The CDR3 here is CAWRTRPNTGELFF. As DNA, the CDR3 is TGTGCCTGGAGGACTAGGCCGAACACCGGGGAGCTGTTTTTT.

The CDR3: CASTTVRRGYTF. CDR3 coding DNA: TGTGCCAGCACCACCGTTCGGAGGGGCTACACCTTC. V usage is TRBV2 and J usage is TRBJ1-2; no reliable D call. Between the trimmed V and J ends, which lost 7 bases and 8 bases, there was a span of 14 bases. Per germline, CDR1 SNHLY and CDR2 FYNNEI. The CDR3 length is 12 residues.

This clone was recorded only once. The rearrangement joins TRBV30 to TRBJ1-1; D remains ambiguous. V dropped 0 bases and J dropped 1 base, with 9 bases sitting between them. The CDR3 is 14 amino acids. Germline V gives CDR1 GTSNPN, CDR2 SVGIG (reference sequence). CDR3: CAWSVGTTNTEAFF. Here the CDR3 DNA reads TGTGCCTGGAGTGTGGGCACCACGAACACTGAAGCTTTCTTT.

V gene TRBV9 combines with J gene TRBJ1-6, with D possibly matching TRBD1 (6 bases). Germline assignment: CDR1 SGDLS and CDR2 YYNGEE. Deletions cut 4 bases from V and 7 bases from J, with 12 bases between. CDR3 length equals 14 residues. Here the CDR3 DNA reads TGTGCCAGCAGCCAAGGGACACTGAATTCACCCCTCCACTTT. This translates into CASSQGTLNSPLHF.

This chain uses TRBV6-1 with TRBJ1-2; the D is unclear. Trimming stripped 1 base from V and 4 bases from J, with 7 bases between. The CDR3 loop spans 13 amino acids. Germline values: CDR1 MNHNS, CDR2 SASEGT. DNA for the CDR3: TGTGCCAGCAGTGAAGACTTCTTCTATGGCTACACCTTC. This encodes CASSEDFFYGYTF.

V usage is TRBV9 and J usage is TRBJ2-6, with 15 bases lining up with TRBD2. This CDR3 is 18 amino acids long. CDR1 and CDR2 (germline): SGDLS, YYNGEE. The V and J ends lost 3 bases and 0 bases, in that order; junction bases with no gene match: 1. This CDR3 reads CASSEGLAGGSGANVLTF. The CDR3 DNA sequence: TGTGCCAGCAGCGAGGGACTAGCGGGAGGCTCTGGGGCCAACGTCCTGACTTTC.

The genes are TRBV30 and TRBJ2-7, with D possibly matching TRBD1 (6 bases). Trimming pared 2 bases from V and 5 bases from J, leaving 13 bases between. Germline values: CDR1 GTSNPN, CDR2 SVGIG (reference sequence). This CDR3 contains 13 residues. The chain's CDR3 is CAWSNGGADEQYF. In DNA, the CDR3 is TGTGCCTGGAGTAATGGGGGCGCGGACGAGCAGTACTTC.

The genes are TRBV7-9 and TRBJ2-1, with TRBD1 identical over 9 bases. The CDR3 contains 17 residues. V trimming: 5 bases; J trimming: 5 bases; junction bases outside the gene matches: 13. CDR1 and CDR2 from the germline V gene are SEHNR and FQNEAQ (reference sequence). The CDR3 loop reads CASSKPDGTGYNNEQFF. The CDR3 region has the DNA TGTGCCAGCAGCAAACCAGACGGGACAGGGTACAACAATGAGCAGTTCTTC.

The gene calls are TRBV4-1 and TRBJ2-5; D perhaps matches TRBD2 (5 bases). The germline CDR1 and CDR2 sequences are MGHRA and YSYEKL. V shed 4 bases and J shed 4 bases, with 10 bases lying between them. The CDR3 covers 13 residues. The CDR3: CASSRGGAETQYF. As DNA, the CDR3 is TGCGCCAGCAGCCGAGGAGGCGCAGAGACCCAGTACTTC.

The chain combines TRBV19 with TRBJ2-3, with 8 bases matching TRBD2. This CDR3 spans 16 amino acids. From germline, CDR1 is LNHDA and CDR2 SQIVND (reference sequence). V was pared by 3 bases and J by 0 bases, with 5 bases of the junction left unmatched. CDR3 DNA: TGTGCCAGTAGTATGCTACTAGCGGCTAGCACAGATACGCAGTATTTT. This translates into CASSMLLAASTDTQYF.

This clone appeared a few times. This chain links TRBV19 with TRBJ1-4; TRBD1 is a possible D gene (6 bases). Deletions cut 8 bases from V and 5 bases from J, with 15 bases between. The germline V gene has CDR1 LNHDA and CDR2 SQIVND (reference sequence). This CDR3 spans 14 amino acids. DNA of the CDR3: TGTGCCAGTGGCCTGACAGGACAAAATGAAAAACTGTTTTTT. Amino acid sequence: CASGLTGQNEKLFF. The variable domain in full, with the rest retrieved from reference TRBV19 and TRBJ1-4, is DGGITQSPKYLFRKEGQNVTLSCEQNLNHDAMYWYRQDPGQGLRLIYYSQIVNDFQKGDIAEGYSVSREKKESFPLTVTSAQKNPTAFYLCASGLTGQNEKLFFGSGTQLSVL.